This T cell receptor (beta chain) was identified during a study of T cell repertoires in cytomegalovirus infection (dated by TCRdb to between 2017 and 2020). Background for the entire study: Donor HLA type was relevant to the analysis, because carriage of CMV infection together with the matching HLA type was indicated by public TCR beta signatures. Overall study outcomes, separate from this receptor: Carriers of CMV infection plus the relevant HLA type were discriminated by the cumulative frequency of public TCR beta family members in the study cohort and in an independent roughly 370-donor cohort. The ex vivo response was dominated by HLA-C-restricted CMV-specific TCR beta clonotypes, and the single most frequent clonotype in two of eight donors was supplied by these HLA-C-restricted clonotypes.

This clonotype was detected ten times or more. The antigen it binds to is not known. Nothing much larger sits one base from this clone, and base qualities are not available. Here V drops 1 base and J drops 3 bases, and the junction holds 0 bases not matched to any gene. CDR1 and CDR2 are drawn from the germline V gene: SGHRS, YFSETQ. From the cysteine up to the phenylalanine, the CDR3 has a length of 13 residues. The CDR3 DNA has 39 bases and is translated from base 1. The sample was run on an Illumina HiSeq 1500. TCRdb reprocessed the public reads (quality trimming at Q25 with fastp, clone calling with MiXCR) and kept in-frame beta chains. A single entry per CDR3 protein holds the most common genes and DNA from its merged rows. This sample holds some 300,000 distinct CDR3 sequences; approximately 8.9% were observed only once. The ten biggest clones cover 2% to 3% of the sample.

Sequences were obtained from PBMCs. The source of this sequence is a human donor in good health (CMV status not recorded). Some clones in this sample may be carry-over from other donors' samples. The chain employs TRBV5-1 and TRBJ2-5; 7 middle bases align to TRBD2. The DNA sequence reads TGCGCCAGCAGCTTGCTAGCGGAAGAGACCCAGTACTTC. Its translation is CASSLLAEETQYF.